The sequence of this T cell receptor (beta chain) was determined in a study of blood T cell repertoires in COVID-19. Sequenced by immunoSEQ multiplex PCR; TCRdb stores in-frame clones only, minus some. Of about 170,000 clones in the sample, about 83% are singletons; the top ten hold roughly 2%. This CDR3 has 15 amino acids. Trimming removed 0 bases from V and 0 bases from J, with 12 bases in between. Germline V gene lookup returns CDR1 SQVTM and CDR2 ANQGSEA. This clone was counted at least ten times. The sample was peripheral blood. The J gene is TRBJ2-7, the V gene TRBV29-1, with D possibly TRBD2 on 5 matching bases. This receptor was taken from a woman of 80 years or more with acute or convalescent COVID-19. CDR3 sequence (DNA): TGCAGCGTTGAAGATTGGGTAGGGAGCTCCTACGAGCAGTACTTC. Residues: CSVEDWVGSSYEQYF.